Listed here are 10 T cell receptor beta chains from one sample, sequenced in a study of T cell responses to AZD1222 COVID-19 vaccine. Generated by immunoSEQ multiplex PCR, the TCRdb table keeps only in-frame clones and is missing some. The sample carries some 150,000 clones, around 88% recorded once. Source: peripheral blood, taken on day 0 of AZD1222 vaccination. Source of these receptors: an adult in good health.

The rearrangement uses TRBV10-3 and TRBJ1-3; a weak D match, TRBD1 (6 bases). Germline-derived CDR1 and CDR2 are ENHRY and SYGVKD. V was cut by 10 bases and J by 2 bases, with 9 bases left in between. This CDR3 spans 12 amino acids. The CDR3 sequence is CATQGTGNTIYF. The CDR3 region has the DNA TGTGCCACCCAGGGGACTGGAAACACCATATATTTT.

This chain joins TRBV7-2 and TRBJ1-5; D gene ambiguous. Trimming took off 2 bases at V and 5 bases at J, with 4 bases between the two ends. Germline CDR1 SGHTA, CDR2 FQGNSA. The CDR3 covers 12 residues. The DNA for the CDR3 is TGTGCCAGCAGCTTAAATGATCAGCCCCAGCATTTT. Its protein product is CASSLNDQPQHF.

The rearrangement joins TRBV3-1 (or the pseudogene TRBV3-2) to TRBJ2-2; D is possibly TRBD2 (7 bases). CDR1 LGHDT and CDR2 YNNKEL come from the germline V gene (reference sequence). V was clipped by 4 bases and J by 14 bases, with 20 bases between them. This CDR3 is 14 amino acids long. CDR3 bases: TGTGCCAGCAGCCCCCGGGAGGTCCGGGGACAACTGTTTTTT. Translated: CASSPREVRGQLFF.

This clone was counted once. The rearrangement joins TRBV29-1 to TRBJ2-7; weak D call: TRBD1 (5 bases). This CDR3 spans 11 amino acids. V lost 5 bases to trimming and J lost 1 base, with 6 bases between them. From germline, CDR1 is SQVTM and CDR2 ANQGSEA. The CDR3 region is CSVRGSYEQYF. The CDR3 bases are TGCAGCGTTAGGGGATCCTACGAGCAGTACTTC.

V gene TRBV5-1 combines with J gene TRBJ2-3; possibly TRBD2 for D (5 bases). Trimming shortened V by 1 base and J by 1 base, and 7 bases separated the two germline ends. Germline assignment: CDR1 SGHRS and CDR2 YFSETQ. The CDR3 sequence is 14 residues long. Here the CDR3 reads CASSLLRGTDTQYF. Written as DNA, the CDR3 is TGCGCCAGCAGCTTGCTGCGGGGCACAGATACGCAGTATTTT.

V usage is TRBV18 and J usage is TRBJ1-5; possible D gene TRBD1, 6 bases. Germline loops: CDR1 KGHSH, CDR2 LQKENI. The CDR3 extends over 13 amino acids. V gave up 4 bases and J gave up 4 bases, with 8 bases separating them. CDR3 in amino acids: CASSRTENQPQHF. The CDR3 coding sequence is TGTGCCAGCTCACGGACAGAGAATCAGCCCCAGCATTTT.

This clone was found a few times. V is TRBV5-5 and J is TRBJ1-2, with D unresolved. CDR1 and CDR2 from the germline V gene are SGHKS and YYEKEE (reference sequence). The CDR3 contains 14 residues. V lost 2 bases and J 0 bases, leaving 8 bases between the germline ends. As DNA, the CDR3 is TGTGCCAGCAGCTTTTTGACGACTAACTATGGCTACACCTTC. Translated, it gives CASSFLTTNYGYTF.

The chain is built from TRBV28 and TRBJ1-5; D gene uncertain. Germline-derived CDR1 and CDR2 are MDHEN and SYDVKM. The CDR3 is made up of 14 amino acids. Trimming took 0 bases from V and 4 from J, leaving 7 bases between them. The CDR3 region is CASSLWRPNQPQHF. CDR3 in DNA: TGTGCCAGCAGTTTATGGAGGCCAAATCAGCCCCAGCATTTT. The full variable domain, with the rest looked up from reference TRBV28 and TRBJ1-5, is DVKVTQSSRYLVKRTGEKVFLECVQDMDHENMFWYRQDPGLGLRLIYFSYDVKMKEKGDIPEGYSVSREKKERFSLILESASTNQTSMYLCASSLWRPNQPQHFGDGTRLSIL.

This clone has only a few counts. This chain connects TRBV3-1 (or the pseudogene TRBV3-2) to TRBJ2-5; 8 bases align to TRBD2. Germline trimming cut 8 bases from V and 4 bases from J; bases unmatched to any gene: 6. The germline V gene has CDR1 LGHDT and CDR2 YNNKEL (reference sequence). There are 13 residues in the CDR3. CDR3 bases: TGTGCCAGCTTGCGGGGGGCGGGAGAGACCCAGTACTTC. It encodes CASLRGAGETQYF.

In its sample, this clone was seen once. V usage is TRBV4-3 and J usage is TRBJ1-2; the match to TRBD1 covers 8 bases. J was trimmed by 7 bases and V by 0 bases; bases with no gene match: 7. The CDR3 totals 15 residues. Germline loops: CDR1 LGHNA, CDR2 YSLEER. The CDR3 bases are TGCGCCAGCAGCCAAGAAAGTCAGGGGGCGGGTGGCTACACCTTC. Translating gives CASSQESQGAGGYTF.